The entry below gives a single TCR beta chain sequence along with its context. The antigen remains undetermined. The record originates from a study of blood T cells in healthy people across ages. Findings and caveats of the study: With age, beta diversity per million T cells declined roughly linearly, significantly by approximately 40.

Using a J-beta primer mix together with a sample-barcoded 5' primer, a second PCR was run for about 7 to 12 cycles. Each of the samples gave a minimum of 2.5 million paired-end reads that contained CDR3. TCRdb redid the calling of the 5' RACE reads with MiXCR, one entry per CDR3 protein. Of 890,000 or so distinct CDR3 sequences listed, approximately 65% are singletons. The CDR3 has 13 residues. The V and J ends lost 4 bases and 8 bases respectively, with 12 bases between them. CDR1 and CDR2 (germline): DFQATT, SNEGSKA (reference sequence). This chain links TRBV20-1 with TRBJ1-6; a possible D gene is TRBD1 (6 bases). The sequence came from a young man in good health. Sequencing used blood. As DNA, the CDR3 is TGCAGTGCTATGTGGGGGGCAGATTCACCCCTCCACTTT. Translating gives CSAMWGADSPLHF.